Listed below are T cell receptor beta chains from one sample, sequenced in a study of naive and memory T cell subsets. TCRdb processed the UMI-ligation and nested PCR reads anew with MiXCR; each CDR3 protein has one entry. The sample carries some 110,000 distinct CDR3 sequences, 36% recorded once. The sample taken for sequencing was central memory CD4+ T cells from blood. The receptors shown here come from a human donor in good health. Each CDR3 is given with its conserved first and last residue. Each record gives: D gene, V gene, clone size, J gene, CDR3 length, CDR3 DNA, CDR3 protein. D genes are given only for firm matches. Not all rows give a size; the values are once, few, many and, for expanded clones, a class.

D: .
V: TRBV28
size: .
J: TRBJ2-7
length: 12
DNA: TGTGCCAGCACCTCACTGGGCAGCGAGCAGTACTTC
CDR3: CASTSLGSEQYF

D: TRBD1
V: TRBV20-1
size: few
J: TRBJ1-1
length: 15
DNA: TGCAGTGCTCCGGACAGGAGAACTATGAACACTGAAGCTTTCTTT
CDR3: CSAPDRRTMNTEAFF

D: .
V: TRBV4-2
size: .
J: TRBJ2-5
length: 14
DNA: TGTGCCAGCAGCCAAGACTCGAGAAAAGAGACCCAGTACTTC
CDR3: CASSQDSRKETQYF

D: TRBD2
V: TRBV19
size: .
J: TRBJ2-2
length: 15
DNA: TGTGCCAGTAGTCGTGGGACTAGCGGGACCGGGGAGCTGTTTTTT
CDR3: CASSRGTSGTGELFF

D: TRBD1
V: TRBV10-3
size: few
J: TRBJ2-1
length: 13
DNA: TGTGCCATCAGTGGACAGGGAAGGGGTGAGCAGTTCTTC
CDR3: CAISGQGRGEQFF

D: TRBD2
V: TRBV11-2
size: .
J: TRBJ2-4
length: 17
DNA: TGTGCCAGCAGCCCCATACTAGCGGGCCTAGCCAAAAACATTCAGTACTTC
CDR3: CASSPILAGLAKNIQYF

D: .
V: TRBV27
size: .
J: TRBJ2-1
length: 14
DNA: TGTGCCAGCAGTTTAGGAGCCTCCTACAATGAGCAGTTCTTC
CDR3: CASSLGASYNEQFF

D: .
V: TRBV28
size: .
J: TRBJ2-2
length: 17
DNA: TGTGCCAGCAGTTTATTGTTTATGCGTCTCCCCCGGCTTGGGCTGTTTTTT
CDR3: CASSLLFMRLPRLGLFF

D: .
V: TRBV6-2/TRBV6-3
size: .
J: TRBJ2-5
length: 16
DNA: TGTGCCAGCAGCGCCGGGACCGCGTTGAGGAGAGAGACCCAGTACTTC
CDR3: CASSAGTALRRETQYF

D: TRBD1
V: TRBV4-1
size: .
J: TRBJ1-5
length: 16
DNA: TGCGCCAGCAGCCAAGTTTCAGGGGGCCGCAATCAGCCCCAGCATTTT
CDR3: CASSQVSGGRNQPQHF

D: .
V: TRBV19
size: .
J: TRBJ1-5
length: 16
DNA: TGTGCCAGTAGAACGAGCGACCGGGCCCTAAATCAGCCCCAGCATTTT
CDR3: CASRTSDRALNQPQHF

D: .
V: TRBV24-1
size: .
J: TRBJ2-1
length: 14
DNA: TGTGCCACCAGTGATCCCCACAGGGTCGATGAGCAGTTCTTC
CDR3: CATSDPHRVDEQFF

D: TRBD2
V: TRBV6-1
size: .
J: TRBJ2-1
length: 14
DNA: TGTGCCAGCAGTGAATGGGGACTACCCAATGAGCAGTTCTTC
CDR3: CASSEWGLPNEQFF

D: .
V: TRBV10-3
size: .
J: TRBJ2-7
length: 16
DNA: TGTGCCATCAGTGAGTCGGTCAGGACCAACTCCTACGAGCAGTACTTC
CDR3: CAISESVRTNSYEQYF

D: TRBD2
V: TRBV20-1
size: .
J: TRBJ2-1
length: 16
DNA: TGCAGTGCTGTAGATACTAGCGGGAGGTCCTACAATGAGCAGTTCTTC
CDR3: CSAVDTSGRSYNEQFF

D: .
V: TRBV6-2/TRBV6-3
size: few
J: TRBJ1-1
length: 14
DNA: TGTGCCAGCAGTCATTCAAATGAGAACACTGAAGCTTTCTTT
CDR3: CASSHSNENTEAFF

D: .
V: TRBV18
size: few
J: TRBJ2-3
length: 15
DNA: TGTGCCAGCTCACAGGAGGGGTTCATCACAGATACGCAGTATTTT
CDR3: CASSQEGFITDTQYF

D: .
V: TRBV11-2
size: few
J: TRBJ1-1
length: 13
DNA: TGTGCCAGCAGCTTAGGGTCGAACACTGAAGCTTTCTTT
CDR3: CASSLGSNTEAFF

D: TRBD1
V: TRBV19
size: .
J: TRBJ1-2
length: 12
DNA: TGTGCCAGTAGACAGGGGGCGAAAGGCTACACCTTC
CDR3: CASRQGAKGYTF

D: .
V: TRBV5-4
size: many
J: TRBJ2-5
length: 14
DNA: TGTGCCAGCAGATCCTCCCCAAATCAAGAGACCCAGTACTTC
CDR3: CASRSSPNQETQYF

D: .
V: TRBV20-1
size: .
J: TRBJ2-7
length: 13
DNA: TGCAGTGCTATCGACAGGGCGGCGGGAGAGCAGTACTTC
CDR3: CSAIDRAAGEQYF

D: TRBD2
V: TRBV7-2
size: .
J: TRBJ2-1
length: 16
DNA: TGTGCCAGCAGCTTAGAGCGGGGGGGAACCTACAATGAGCAGTTCTTC
CDR3: CASSLERGGTYNEQFF

D: TRBD2
V: TRBV5-4
size: .
J: TRBJ2-7
length: 15
DNA: TGTGCCAGCAGCCCGGGGGGGGCCAGTTCCTACGAGCAGTACTTC
CDR3: CASSPGGASSYEQYF

D: TRBD2
V: TRBV12-3/TRBV12-4
size: once
J: TRBJ2-1
length: 15
DNA: TGTGCCAGCAGTTTAGCGGGAGGGCAATTCGGGGGGCAGTTCTTC
CDR3: CASSLAGGQFGGQFF

D: TRBD1
V: TRBV7-2
size: many
J: TRBJ1-5
length: 16
DNA: TGTGCCAGCAGCTCCAGAGGGACAGTTAGCAATCAGCCCCAGCATTTT
CDR3: CASSSRGTVSNQPQHF

D: TRBD2
V: TRBV4-1
size: .
J: TRBJ2-1
length: 20
DNA: TGCGCCAGCAGCCAATCCCCGGGACTAGCGGGAGTTAAGGGTTACAATGAGCAGTTCTTC
CDR3: CASSQSPGLAGVKGYNEQFF

D: .
V: TRBV14
size: few
J: TRBJ1-1
length: 16
DNA: TGTGCCAGCAGCCAGACAAAGACAGCATATTACACTGAAGCTTTCTTT
CDR3: CASSQTKTAYYTEAFF

D: .
V: TRBV6-1
size: .
J: TRBJ1-1
length: 17
DNA: TGTGCCAGCAGTGAAGCGATCGGACCACCAATGAACACTGAAGCTTTCTTT
CDR3: CASSEAIGPPMNTEAFF

D: TRBD2
V: TRBV20-1
size: .
J: TRBJ2-3
length: 15
DNA: TGCAGTGCTAGAAATTACGGGAGGGCGCCAGATACGCAGTATTTT
CDR3: CSARNYGRAPDTQYF

D: .
V: TRBV6-2/TRBV6-3
size: few
J: TRBJ2-1
length: 13
DNA: TGTGCCAGCAGTAACTTGGGCTACAATGAGCAGTTCTTC
CDR3: CASSNLGYNEQFF

D: .
V: TRBV29-1
size: .
J: TRBJ2-7
length: 13
DNA: TGCAGCGCCGTTCCGCCCTCGCAAGGGGAGCAGTACTTC
CDR3: CSAVPPSQGEQYF

D: .
V: TRBV2
size: few
J: TRBJ2-6
length: 15
DNA: TGTGCCAGCAAGGACAGGGAGGGCGGGGCCAACGTCCTGACTTTC
CDR3: CASKDREGGANVLTF

D: .
V: TRBV29-1
size: .
J: TRBJ2-2
length: 12
DNA: TGCAGCGTTGCAGGGGGAGGCGGGGAGCTGTTTTTT
CDR3: CSVAGGGGELFF

D: .
V: TRBV20-1
size: .
J: TRBJ2-7
length: 11
DNA: TGCAGTGCTGGGGACTCCCGCGGGCAGTACTTC
CDR3: CSAGDSRGQYF

D: TRBD2
V: TRBV29-1
size: .
J: TRBJ2-2
length: 15
DNA: TGCAGCGTTGTAACTAGCGGGAGTCTCACCGGGGAGCTGTTTTTT
CDR3: CSVVTSGSLTGELFF

D: .
V: TRBV3-1
size: few
J: TRBJ2-2
length: 13
DNA: TGTGCCAGCAGCCAAGTATCCACCGGGGAGCTGTTTTTT
CDR3: CASSQVSTGELFF

D: .
V: TRBV11-2
size: .
J: TRBJ2-5
length: 14
DNA: TGTGCCAGCAGCTTAGATTTAGTTGAGGAGACCCAGTACTTC
CDR3: CASSLDLVEETQYF

D: TRBD1
V: TRBV6-2/TRBV6-3
size: .
J: TRBJ2-1
length: 17
DNA: TGTGCCAGCAGCCCGACGCTTGGGACAGGGAGGGCCAATGAGCAGTTCTTC
CDR3: CASSPTLGTGRANEQFF

D: .
V: TRBV20-1
size: few
J: TRBJ1-5
length: 16
DNA: TGCAGTGCTAGAGGCGGGGGGGGGCATAGCAATCAGCCCCAGCATTTT
CDR3: CSARGGGGHSNQPQHF

D: TRBD2
V: TRBV20-1
size: .
J: TRBJ2-1
length: 15
DNA: TGCAGTGCCGCGAGGACTAGCGGGAGGTACAATGAGCAGTTCTTC
CDR3: CSAARTSGRYNEQFF

D: TRBD1
V: TRBV7-2
size: many
J: TRBJ1-5
length: 14
DNA: TGTGCCAGCAGCTCCCGGACAGGGAACCAGCCCCAGCATTTT
CDR3: CASSSRTGNQPQHF

D: .
V: TRBV6-1
size: .
J: TRBJ2-3
length: 15
DNA: TGTGCCAGCAGTGAAAACGGGGCTCGCACAGATACGCAGTATTTT
CDR3: CASSENGARTDTQYF